The 20 T cell receptor beta chains below all came from one sample that was sequenced in a study of T-cell reconstitution after alpha-beta-depleted transplantation in children. The library targeted TCRbeta and was prepared with unique molecular identifiers. MiXCR was run by TCRdb on the PCR reads, yielding one entry per CDR3 protein. Of 300,000 or so distinct CDR3 sequences listed, 9.5% to 10% are singletons. The specimen comprised PBMCs from the stem cell graft donor, sampled from the stem cell graft. These TCRs come from a human donor who donated a stem cell graft to a child with SCID.

The rearrangement joins TRBV12-3 or TRBV12-4 to TRBJ1-1; D ambiguous. V was trimmed by 7 bases and J by 10 bases, leaving 16 bases between them. The CDR3 has 12 residues. CDR3 residues: CASTLMGRGAFF. For the CDR3, the DNA is TGTGCCAGCACCTTAATGGGTAGAGGAGCTTTCTTT.

CDR3 nucleotide sequence: TGTGCCAGCAGTCCGGGGATTAACTATGGCTACACCTTC. As protein: CASSPGINYGYTF. V usage is TRBV12-3 or TRBV12-4 and J usage is TRBJ1-2; D not resolved. The CDR3 totals 13 residues. V lost 5 bases and J lost 1, with 8 bases in between.

This clonotype occurred a few times. This chain joins TRBV10-3 and TRBJ2-1, with a possible D match to TRBD2 (5 bases). V lost 3 bases, J lost 15 bases, and 12 bases lay in between. CDR3 length: 11 residues. Germline V gene data show CDR1 as ENHRY and CDR2 as SYGVKD. DNA for the CDR3: TGTGCCATCAGTGATTCTGGGAGTACGTTCTTC. Protein: CAISDSGSTFF.

The chain employs TRBV28 and TRBJ1-2; no clear D. V was shortened by 6 bases and J by 4 bases, with 6 bases between the two germline ends. Germline CDR1 reads MDHEN; CDR2 reads SYDVKM. CDR3 length: 11 amino acids. In DNA form, the CDR3 reads TGTGCCAGCAGCCCCAGCTATGGCTACACCTTC. The encoded protein is CASSPSYGYTF.

The table lists this clonotype with a few counts. The rearrangement links TRBV12-3 or TRBV12-4 to TRBJ1-1; no clear D gene. The CDR3 covers 15 residues. Trimming stripped 7 bases from V and 1 base from J, with 16 bases between. The CDR3 DNA reads TGTGCCAGCAACCCGTTGGGCCGGGAGAACACTGAAGCTTTCTTT. Protein sequence: CASNPLGRENTEAFF.

The J gene is TRBJ2-7, the V gene TRBV12-3 or TRBV12-4; D is uncertain. CDR3 size: 16 residues. Trimming took off 7 bases at V and 1 base at J, with 20 bases between the two ends. The DNA of the CDR3 is TGTGCCAGCACCGATCCCGAGAGGAGAGCTTCCTACGAGCAGTACTTC. Amino acids: CASTDPERRASYEQYF.

This clonotype was seen ten or more times. This sequence joins TRBV6-6 and TRBJ1-4; no reliable D call. V lost 6 bases and J 5 bases, leaving 4 bases between the germline ends. CDR1 is MNHNY, CDR2 SVGAGI, per germline (reference sequence). This CDR3 region has 11 residues. The chain's CDR3 is CASRTNEKLFF. The DNA for the CDR3 is TGTGCCAGCAGAACAAATGAAAAACTGTTTTTT.

V and J are TRBV15 and TRBJ2-7; D gene uncertain. V lost 2 bases to trimming and J lost 3 bases, with 8 bases between them. CDR3 length equals 13 residues. Looked up from germline, CDR1 is LNHNV and CDR2 is YYDKDF (reference sequence). CDR3 sequence: CATSRTKFYEQYF. CDR3 bases: TGTGCCACCAGCAGAACTAAGTTCTACGAGCAGTACTTC.

This sequence joins TRBV3-1 and TRBJ1-5; possible D gene TRBD1, 6 bases. The V gene's germline CDR1 is LGHDT and CDR2 YNNKEL (reference sequence). The CDR3 has 13 amino acids. V lost 10 bases to trimming and J lost 4 bases, with 14 bases between them. The CDR3 DNA sequence: TGTGCCACGGCACAGGGATGGAATCAGCCCCAGCATTTT. Its translation is CATAQGWNQPQHF.

This clonotype has at least ten counts. This chain links TRBV20-1 with TRBJ2-2; TRBD1 matches at 9 bases. V lost 0 bases to trimming and J lost 6 bases; unmatched junction nucleotides: 2. The CDR3 runs to 14 residues. CDR1 is DFQATT, CDR2 SNEGSKA, per germline (reference sequence). CDR3 nucleotides: TGCAGTGCTAGAGATTACAGGGGGCCCGGGGAGCTGTTTTTT. Translation gives CSARDYRGPGELFF.

The sample holds a few counts of this clonotype. Here the CDR3 DNA reads TGCGCCAGCAGCACCGACAGGGGGGACTTCACCGGGGAGCTGTTTTTT. It codes for CASSTDRGDFTGELFF. V and J are TRBV5-1 and TRBJ2-2, with 9 bases fitting TRBD1. V lost 4 bases to trimming and J lost 4 bases; unmatched junction nucleotides: 8. This CDR3 region has 16 residues. Per germline, CDR1 SGHRS and CDR2 YFSETQ.

This clonotype has just a few counts. CDR3 nucleotides: TGCGCCAGCAGTGACCATACCCAACCCTACGAGCAGTACTTC. Protein: CASSDHTQPYEQYF. The chain links TRBV5-1 to TRBJ2-7; no reliable D call. The CDR3 runs 14 residues. With 5 bases removed from V and 2 bases from J, the gap between germline ends came to 14 bases. Germline V gene lookup returns CDR1 SGHRS and CDR2 YFSETQ.

The V and J genes are TRBV27 and TRBJ2-1; 11 bases match TRBD2. The V segment lost 5 bases and the J segment 7 bases; nucleotides outside the gene matches: 4. Germline V gives CDR1 MNHEY, CDR2 SMNVEV (reference sequence). The CDR3 is 14 amino acids. The CDR3 DNA reads as TGTGCCAGCAGTGATAGCGGGGGGGCTAATGAGCAGTTCTTC. This gives the protein CASSDSGGANEQFF.

Comments on this clonotype: Mismatch with germline at one junction end may stem from a read error. This chain joins TRBV6-5 and TRBJ2-7; D gene uncertain. Germline loops: CDR1 MNHEY, CDR2 SVGAGI. This CDR3 has 15 amino acids. CDR3 protein: CASSYSLDSSYEQYF. The CDR3, as DNA: TGTGCCAGCAGCTACTCCCTGGATAGCTCCTACGAGCAGTACTTC.

This clonotype has only a few counts. The chain employs TRBV12-3 or TRBV12-4 and TRBJ2-3, with 12 bases fitting TRBD2. The CDR3 consists of 15 residues. Trimming removed 7 bases from V and 3 bases from J; junction bases left unmatched: 5. The CDR3 here is CASILAGGTTDTQYF. CDR3 in DNA: TGTGCCAGCATCCTAGCGGGGGGGACGACAGATACGCAGTATTTT.

This clonotype was counted between two and nine times. The genes are TRBV7-9 and TRBJ2-1; D possibly uses TRBD1 or TRBD2 (5 bases each). Germline V lookup: CDR1 SEHNR, CDR2 FQNEAQ (reference sequence). This CDR3 spans 14 amino acids. V was pared by 6 bases and J by 8 bases, with 17 bases between. The CDR3 coding sequence is TGTGCCAGCAGTGCGAGGGGCACCAGGGATGAGCAGTTCTTC. Protein sequence: CASSARGTRDEQFF.

This clonotype was seen a few times. The V and J genes are TRBV7-6 and TRBJ2-5; 10 nucleotides match TRBD1. Germline CDR1 SGHVS, CDR2 FNYEAQ. The J segment lost 5 bases and the V segment lost 0 bases, leaving 3 bases of the junction unmatched. The CDR3 loop spans 15 amino acids. Here the CDR3 reads CASSLATGGMETQYF. CDR3 DNA sequence: TGTGCCAGCAGCTTAGCGACAGGGGGCATGGAGACCCAGTACTTC.

V is TRBV7-2 and J is TRBJ1-1, with D perhaps matching TRBD1 (5 bases). CDR3 length equals 14 residues. V lost 5 bases to trimming and J lost 3 bases, with 13 bases between them. CDR1 and CDR2 from the germline V gene are SGHTA and FQGNSA. As DNA, the CDR3 is TGTGCCAGCAGCCCACAGGAACTTGACACTGAAGCTTTCTTT. Translation: CASSPQELDTEAFF.

The chain combines TRBV5-5 with TRBJ2-5, with TRBD2 as a possible D gene (6 bases). The CDR3 has 14 residues. Trimming removed 3 bases at V and 5 bases at J, with 14 bases between. The germline V gene has CDR1 SGHKS and CDR2 YYEKEE (reference sequence). The DNA of the CDR3 is TGTGCCAGCAGCTGGGCGGGGAATACGGAGACCCAGTACTTC. Translating it yields CASSWAGNTETQYF. The whole variable domain, remainder taken from reference TRBV5-5 and TRBJ2-5, is DAGVTQSPTHLIKTRGQQVTLRCSPISGHKSVSWYQQVLGQGPQFIFQYYEKEERGRGNFPDRFSARQFPNYSSELNVNALLLGDSALYLCASSWAGNTETQYFGPGTRLLVL.

This clonotype was counted many times. The J gene is TRBJ2-2, the V gene TRBV12-3 or TRBV12-4; 8 bases line up with TRBD1. The CDR3 contains 15 residues. Trimming at V came to 1 base and at J to 7 bases, leaving 5 bases not matched to a gene. Written as DNA, the CDR3 is TGTGCCAGCAGTTTAGGGACAGGGAGCAACGGGGAGCTGTTTTTT. It encodes CASSLGTGSNGELFF.